The next 16 T cell receptor beta chains were all read from a single sample in a study of response to subunit inactivated influenza vaccine (dated by TCRdb to the late 2010s). Library prep was done by RT-PCR. Sequenced on an Illumina HiSeq 2500. TCRdb trimmed public reads at Q25 via fastp, called clones via MiXCR and kept in-frame beta chains. Each record represents a unique CDR3 protein, reported with the most common genes and DNA among its rows. This sample has some 520,000 distinct CDR3 sequences in its table, and approximately 15% of those were observed once. The ten largest clones capture less than 4% of the sample. The specimen comprised CD4+ T cells sorted from PBMCs, sampled about 23 months after vaccination. The receptor source for this set is a man aged 50-75 years who received an inactivated influenza vaccine. Donor details come from another sample of the same person, matched by shared clones.

CDR3 nucleotides: TGCAGTTCCTCGGATCTTGGGGGGGGCTACACCTTC. The encoded protein is CSSSDLGGGYTF. J is TRBJ1-2 and V is TRBV20-1; TRBD1 is a possible D gene (5 bases). The CDR3 runs 12 residues. Trimming took 8 bases from V and 8 from J, leaving 18 bases between them. Germline CDR1 DFQATT, CDR2 SNEGSKA (reference sequence).

The table lists this clonotype with a few counts. The V call is TRBV6-2 or TRBV6-3, the J call TRBJ2-1, with 9 positions matching TRBD2. The CDR3 is 15 residues long. CDR1 MNHEY and CDR2 SVGEGT come from the germline V gene. Trimming cost V 6 bases and J 4 bases; bases outside gene matches: 7. The CDR3 bases are TGTGCCAGCAGGCTAGCGGGGAGATTTTACAATGAGCAGTTCTTC. Its translation is CASRLAGRFYNEQFF.

About this clonotype: At one of its ends the junction is not consistent with the germline gene, which may arise from a read error. The CDR3 DNA follows: TGTGCCAGCAGCTTAGTTTCCATGAACACCAGGGAGCTGTTTTTT. Translated, it gives CASSLVSMNTRELFF. This chain connects TRBV7-2 to TRBJ2-2; D is ambiguous. The CDR3 is made up of 15 amino acids. Germline CDR1 is SGHTA and CDR2 is FQGNSA.

The chain has TRBV7-2 and TRBJ1-6; D is possibly TRBD1 (5 bases). Germline assignment: CDR1 SGHTA and CDR2 FQGNSA. This CDR3 has 16 amino acids. Trimming removed 5 bases from V and 9 bases from J, with 20 bases in between. The CDR3 bases are TGTGCCAGCAGCGAAACGGGGGGGTTCTCTGGTTCACCCCTCCACTTT. It translates to CASSETGGFSGSPLHF.

This clonotype appeared a few times. This chain uses TRBV12-3 or TRBV12-4 with TRBJ2-1, with 9 bases aligning to TRBD1. Trimming cost V 6 bases and J 6 bases; bases outside gene matches: 6. The CDR3 runs to 14 residues. The CDR3 sequence: CASSLQGAPNEQFF. DNA for the CDR3: TGTGCCAGCAGCCTACAGGGGGCACCCAATGAGCAGTTCTTC.

The V and J genes are TRBV6-1 and TRBJ1-1; no clear D gene. From germline, CDR1 is MNHNS and CDR2 SASEGT. CDR3 size: 13 residues. V gave up 1 base and J gave up 6 bases, with 9 bases separating them. CDR3 DNA sequence: TGTGCCAGCAGTGAAGGCCCAGCGGCTGAAGCTTTCTTT. The encoded protein is CASSEGPAAEAFF.

This clonotype was seen a handful of times. This sequence joins TRBV2 and TRBJ2-7; TRBD1 or TRBD2 may be the D gene (5 bases each). Trimming pared 6 bases from V and 7 bases from J, leaving 13 bases between. From germline, CDR1 is SNHLY and CDR2 FYNNEI. There are 12 residues in the CDR3. DNA for the CDR3: TGTGCCAGCAGCAGGGACCTGCGGGAGCAGTACTTC. Protein sequence: CASSRDLREQYF.

This chain connects TRBV5-1 to TRBJ2-1; unclear D gene. The CDR3 spans 16 residues. Looked up from germline, CDR1 is SGHRS and CDR2 is YFSETQ. V was clipped by 0 bases and J by 0 bases, with 10 bases between them. For the CDR3, the DNA is TGCGCCAGCAGCTTGGAGGTCCCGAGCTCCTACAATGAGCAGTTCTTC. Encoded protein: CASSLEVPSSYNEQFF.

This clonotype was observed once. The chain combines TRBV7-2 with TRBJ2-5; TRBD2 agrees at 8 bases. The CDR3 is made up of 15 amino acids. Looked up from germline, CDR1 is SGHTA and CDR2 is FQGNSA. Germline trimming cut 5 bases from V and 5 bases from J; bases unmatched to any gene: 10. Written as DNA, the CDR3 is TGTGCCAGCAGCCCCATTGCAGCGGGAGTGGAGACCCAGTACTTC. Translating it yields CASSPIAAGVETQYF.

The table lists this clonotype with a few counts. This chain connects TRBV4-2 to TRBJ1-4; unclear D gene. This CDR3 contains 14 residues. Germline CDR1 and CDR2: LGHNA and YNFKEQ. V dropped 0 bases and J dropped 7 bases, with 9 bases sitting between them. CDR3 DNA: TGTGCCAGCAGCCAAGACAGTTGGGGTGAAAAACTGTTTTTT. Its protein is CASSQDSWGEKLFF.

In its sample, this clonotype was seen a few times. The gene calls are TRBV5-1 and TRBJ2-1, with 7 bases aligning to TRBD2. The CDR3 spans 16 residues. Germline V lookup: CDR1 SGHRS, CDR2 YFSETQ. V lost 3 bases and J lost 2; bases outside the gene matches: 8. For the CDR3, the DNA is TGCGCCAGCAGCTCGCTCCGGGAGGCCACCTACAATGAGCAGTTCTTC. The encoded protein is CASSSLREATYNEQFF. The entire variable domain, with the rest obtained from reference TRBV5-1 and TRBJ2-1, is as follows: KAGVTQTPRYLIKTRGQQVTLSCSPISGHRSVSWYQQTPGQGLQFLFEYFSETQRNKGNFPGRFSGRQFSNSRSEMNVSTLELGDSALYLCASSSLREATYNEQFFGPGTRLTVL.

The chain carries TRBV7-6 and TRBJ2-7, with no clear D. Trimming took off 5 bases at V and 2 bases at J, with 13 bases between the two ends. This CDR3 is 14 amino acids long. Germline CDR1 and CDR2: SGHVS and FNYEAQ. The CDR3 region has the DNA TGTGCCAGCAGCCCCAGCACACAAGCCTACGAGCAGTACTTC. As protein: CASSPSTQAYEQYF. The whole variable domain, remainder taken from reference TRBV7-6 and TRBJ2-7, is GAGVSQSPRYKVTKRGQDVALRCDPISGHVSLYWYRQALGQGPEFLTYFNYEAQQDKSGLPNDRFSAERPEGSISTLTIQRTEQRDSAMYRCASSPSTQAYEQYFGPGTRLTVT.

CDR3 sequence (DNA): TGTGCCAGCGTGCCGGGAAAGAACACTGAAGCTTTCTTT. Its translation: CASVPGKNTEAFF. This sequence joins TRBV6-1 and TRBJ1-1; no reliable D call. The CDR3 is made up of 13 amino acids. Per the germline V gene, CDR1 is MNHNS and CDR2 is SASEGT. The V gene lost 8 bases and the J gene lost 1 base, with 11 bases spanning the gap.

This clonotype has just a few counts. The genes are TRBV10-3 and TRBJ2-5; possibly TRBD1 for D (6 bases). With 4 bases removed from V and 5 bases from J, the gap between germline ends came to 11 bases. This CDR3 is built from 13 residues. Germline CDR1 is ENHRY and CDR2 is SYGVKD. The DNA for the CDR3 is TGTGCCATCAGTGCCCAGGGGTGGGAGACCCAGTACTTC. This gives the protein CAISAQGWETQYF.

This clonotype was counted many times. Here the CDR3 reads CAISDTKRGNNEQFF. DNA for the CDR3: TGTGCCATCAGTGACACTAAGCGGGGAAACAATGAGCAGTTCTTC. The chain employs TRBV10-3 and TRBJ2-1, with 7 bases lining up with TRBD2. Germline trimming cut 3 bases from V and 5 bases from J; bases unmatched to any gene: 7. Germline loops: CDR1 ENHRY, CDR2 SYGVKD. The CDR3 loop spans 15 amino acids.

This clonotype was seen a few times. The V call is TRBV4-3, the J call TRBJ2-5; 8 bases are shared with TRBD1. The CDR3 totals 16 residues. Trimming removed 1 base from V and 3 bases from J; junction bases left unmatched: 7. Looked up from germline, CDR1 is LGHNA and CDR2 is YSLEER. CDR3 DNA sequence: TGCGCCAGCAGCCAAGGCCCCGACAGGGGAAAAGAGACCCAGTACTTC. Translated: CASSQGPDRGKETQYF.